The rows below give T cell receptor beta chains drawn from one sample of a study of OX40 agonist ivuxolimab in advanced cancers. TCRdb's copy holds only in-frame clones and misses some; the assay was immunoSEQ multiplex PCR. This table has around 19,000 clones, roughly 83% appearing once. The sequences come from CD4+ or CD8+ T cells sorted from blood, collected in a trial of the OX40 agonist ivuxolimab. All receptors come from an adult with an advanced solid tumor such as melanoma, head and neck, liver or kidney cancer. The CDR3 runs from the conserved cysteine through the conserved F or W. A D gene is named only where the DNA matches it firmly. Size tells how often a clone was seen (once, few, many) or the class of an expanded clone, and some rows leave it out.

TRBJ2-7 | - | - | TRBV4-1 | TGCGCCAGCAGCCAAGGAGGTTACGAATACGAGCAGTACTTC | CASSQGGYEYEQYF
TRBJ1-1 | TRBD1 | - | TRBV29-1 | TGCAGCGTTGTCCCCTCAGGGGGGCAAGGTGAAGCTTTCTTT | CSVVPSGGQGEAFF
TRBJ2-7 | TRBD2 | - | TRBV28 | TGTGCCAGCAGTGCAATCAGCGGGGCAAGCTACGAGCAGTACTTC | CASSAISGASYEQYF
TRBJ2-3 | - | once | TRBV11-1 | TGTGCCAGCAGCTTAGCCAAGGTCACGAGCACAGATACGCAGTATTTT | CASSLAKVTSTDTQYF
TRBJ2-1 | TRBD2 | - | TRBV29-1 | TGCAGCGTTGAAGTTGTCGGACTAGCAGACAATGAGCAGTTCTTC | CSVEVVGLADNEQFF
TRBJ2-1 | - | - | TRBV6-5 | TGTGCCAGCAGTTACTCGAGCACGTCCCATGAGCAGTTCTTC | CASSYSSTSHEQFF
TRBJ1-3 | TRBD1 | - | TRBV4-1 | TGCGCCAGCAGCCAGGCACAGGGGGTATCTGGAAACACCATATATTTT | CASSQAQGVSGNTIYF
TRBJ2-2 | - | - | TRBV4-3 | TGCGCCAGCAGCCAAGATATGCCAACTACCGGGGAGCTGTTTTTT | CASSQDMPTTGELFF
TRBJ2-7 | - | - | TRBV5-5 | TGTGCCAGCAGCCCCTGGGGCCACGAGCAGTACTTC | CASSPWGHEQYF
TRBJ2-2 | - | - | TRBV4-1 | TGCGCCAGCAGCCACTCGCGAGGGGGGGCAAACACCGGGGAGCTGTTTTTT | CASSHSRGGANTGELFF
TRBJ2-5 | - | - | TRBV11-2 | TGTGCCAGCAGCTTAGATCTGGTTGAGGGGGGGAAGCTTGGCGAGACCCAGTACTTC | CASSLDLVEGGKLGETQYF
TRBJ2-2 | - | - | TRBV28 | TGTGCCAGCAGTTTTGGGACGAACACCGGGGAGCTGTTTTTT | CASSFGTNTGELFF
TRBJ2-3 | TRBD2 | - | TRBV4-3 | TGCGCCAGCAGCCAGGACCCGGTAGCGGGGGGCCGGGATACGCAGTATTTT | CASSQDPVAGGRDTQYF
TRBJ2-2 | TRBD1 | - | TRBV4-3 | TGCGCCAGCAGCCAAGCAGCCTACGGGACAGGGGGAGGCAACACCGGGGAGCTGTTTTTT | CASSQAAYGTGGGNTGELFF
TRBJ1-4 | TRBD1 | - | TRBV15 | TGTGCCACCAGAGGGGGGACAGACGATAATGAAAAACTGTTTTTT | CATRGGTDDNEKLFF
TRBJ2-3 | - | once | TRBV15 | TGTGCCACCAGCAGAGATCGGGCAGATACGCAGTATTTT | CATSRDRADTQYF
TRBJ1-1 | - | - | TRBV16 | TGTGCCAGCAGCCGCCGGGGGGGGGCGAACACTGAAGCTTTCTTT | CASSRRGGANTEAFF
TRBJ1-3 | - | - | TRBV6-5 | TGTGCCAGCAGTATGGACACGGGATCTGGAAACACCATATATTTT | CASSMDTGSGNTIYF
TRBJ2-1 | TRBD2 | - | TRBV27 | TGTGCCAGCAGTCCAGGCTGGACTAGCGGGCCCCACTCCTACAATGAGCAGTTCTTC | CASSPGWTSGPHSYNEQFF
TRBJ2-7 | - | - | TRBV7-9 | TGTGCCAGCAGCTTAAAACAGGCGATGTATTCAAAGCAGTACTTC | CASSLKQAMYSKQYF
TRBJ1-2 | - | - | TRBV27 | TGTGCCAGCAGTTTAACCGGGAGTGGTGACTATGGCTACACCTTC | CASSLTGSGDYGYTF
TRBJ2-2 | TRBD1 | - | TRBV6-1 | TGTGCCAGCAGTGAAGCGCCGGGACAGGGGTTTTACACCGGGGAGCTGTTTTTT | CASSEAPGQGFYTGELFF
TRBJ2-7 | TRBD2 | - | TRBV4-1 | TGCGCCAGCAGCCAAGGCTGGGGGGGACCTACGAAGCAGTACTTC | CASSQGWGGPTKQYF
TRBJ2-5 | - | few | TRBV7-2 | TGTGCCAGCAGCTCCCGTTGGGGGAAGGAGACCCAGTACTTC | CASSSRWGKETQYF
TRBJ2-7 | - | - | TRBV28 | TGTGCCAGCAGCCCTACTTATGGCCTCCTCTCCTACGAGCAGTACTTC | CASSPTYGLLSYEQYF
TRBJ2-3 | TRBD2 | once | TRBV11-2 | TGTGCCAGCAGCCCATGGACTAGCGGGAGCACAGATACGCAGTATTTT | CASSPWTSGSTDTQYF
TRBJ2-7 | - | - | TRBV6-5 | TGTGCCAGCAGCCGAACGGGACCCTCCTACGAGCAGTACTTC | CASSRTGPSYEQYF
TRBJ2-5 | TRBD1 | - | TRBV5-1 | TGCGCCAGCAGGCCAGACAGGGGCTCAGAGACGGAGACCCAGTACTTC | CASRPDRGSETETQYF
TRBJ2-2 | - | - | TRBV9 | TGTGCCAGCAGCGTAGGAGGGGGCACCGGGGAGCTGTTTTTT | CASSVGGGTGELFF
TRBJ1-1 | - | - | TRBV4-1 | TGCGCCAGCAGCCAAGGCCAGCTCAACACTGAAGCTTTCTTT | CASSQGQLNTEAFF
TRBJ2-1 | - | - | TRBV7-9 | TGTGCCAGCAGCTTAGGGGGGAGGATTGAGCAGTTCTTC | CASSLGGRIEQFF
TRBJ1-2 | - | - | TRBV15 | TGTGCCACCAGCAAAATACAGGGCTCAAACTATGGCTACACCTTC | CATSKIQGSNYGYTF
TRBJ1-2 | - | - | TRBV7-2 | TGTGCCAGCAGCGGGGGGGCGGACGCCACTTTCTACACCTTC | CASSGGADATFYTF
TRBJ1-1 | - | once | TRBV6-5 | TGTGCCAGCAGACCTTGGGGAGGCGACACTGAAGCTTTCTTT | CASRPWGGDTEAFF
TRBJ1-1 | - | - | TRBV4-1 | TGCGCCAGCAGCCAAGACCCCTTGAACACTGAAGCTTTCTTT | CASSQDPLNTEAFF
TRBJ2-7 | - | - | TRBV7-9 | TGTGCCAGCAGCTTACCGGGGACCTACGAGCAGTACTTC | CASSLPGTYEQYF
TRBJ2-3 | - | - | TRBV10-1 | TGCGCCAGCAGTACAGGACAGCGTAGCACAGATACGCAGTATTTT | CASSTGQRSTDTQYF
TRBJ2-7 | TRBD2 | - | TRBV6-6 | TGTGCCAGCAGTTGGGGACTAGCGGGAGTTGAATACGAGCAGTACTTC | CASSWGLAGVEYEQYF
TRBJ1-5 | - | - | TRBV6-5 | TGTGCCAGCAGTGCCGGACGCGGCAATCAGCCCCAGCATTTT | CASSAGRGNQPQHF
TRBJ2-7 | - | - | TRBV7-9 | TGTGCCAGCAGCTTAGTTTCAGCTCCCTACGAGCAGTACTTC | CASSLVSAPYEQYF
TRBJ1-2 | - | - | TRBV11-2 | TGTGCCAGCAGCTTAGCACAGGTTAACTATGGCTACACCTTC | CASSLAQVNYGYTF
TRBJ2-5 | - | - | TRBV6-5 | TGTGCCAGCAGTCCGGGGGTGGCCTGGGAGACCCAGTACTTC | CASSPGVAWETQYF
TRBJ2-1 | TRBD2 | - | TRBV7-9 | TGTGCCAGCAGCCTTTCCGGGACTAGCGGGGGGTGGGATGAGCAGTTCTTC | CASSLSGTSGGWDEQFF
TRBJ2-7 | TRBD2 | - | TRBV15 | TGTGCCACCAGAGAGCGGGAGGCACCCTACGAGCAGTACTTC | CATREREAPYEQYF
TRBJ2-7 | - | - | TRBV29-1 | TGCAGCGTCCGGACACTTGACTACGAGCAGTACTTC | CSVRTLDYEQYF
TRBJ2-7 | - | - | TRBV28 | TGTGCCAGCTATTCCAGTTCCTACGAGCAGTACTTC | CASYSSSYEQYF
TRBJ1-1 | - | - | TRBV19 | TGTGCCAGTAGTCGTAGAGGTTCGGGTACTGAAGCTTTCTTT | CASSRRGSGTEAFF
TRBJ1-4 | TRBD1 | - | TRBV6-6 | TGTGCCAGCAGTTACACTCAGGGGGCGTATGAAAAACTGTTTTTT | CASSYTQGAYEKLFF